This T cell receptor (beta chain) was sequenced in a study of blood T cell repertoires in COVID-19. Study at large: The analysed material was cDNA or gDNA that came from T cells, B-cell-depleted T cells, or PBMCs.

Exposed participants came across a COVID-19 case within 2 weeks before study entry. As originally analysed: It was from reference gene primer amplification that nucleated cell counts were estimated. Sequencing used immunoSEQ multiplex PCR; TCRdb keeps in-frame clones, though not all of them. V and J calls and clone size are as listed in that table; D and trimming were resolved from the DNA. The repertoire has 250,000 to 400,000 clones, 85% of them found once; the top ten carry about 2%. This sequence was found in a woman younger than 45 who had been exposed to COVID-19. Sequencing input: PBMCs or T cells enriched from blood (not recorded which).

CDR3 DNA sequence: TGCGCCAGCAGCTTGGCCTTGACAGGGAAGGACACCGGGGAGCTGTTTTTT. The encoded protein is CASSLALTGKDTGELFF. V and J are TRBV5-1 and TRBJ2-2; TRBD1 matches 7 bases. V gave up 0 bases and J gave up 3 bases; unmatched junction bases: 8. CDR1 and CDR2 (germline): SGHRS, YFSETQ. This CDR3 is built from 17 residues.